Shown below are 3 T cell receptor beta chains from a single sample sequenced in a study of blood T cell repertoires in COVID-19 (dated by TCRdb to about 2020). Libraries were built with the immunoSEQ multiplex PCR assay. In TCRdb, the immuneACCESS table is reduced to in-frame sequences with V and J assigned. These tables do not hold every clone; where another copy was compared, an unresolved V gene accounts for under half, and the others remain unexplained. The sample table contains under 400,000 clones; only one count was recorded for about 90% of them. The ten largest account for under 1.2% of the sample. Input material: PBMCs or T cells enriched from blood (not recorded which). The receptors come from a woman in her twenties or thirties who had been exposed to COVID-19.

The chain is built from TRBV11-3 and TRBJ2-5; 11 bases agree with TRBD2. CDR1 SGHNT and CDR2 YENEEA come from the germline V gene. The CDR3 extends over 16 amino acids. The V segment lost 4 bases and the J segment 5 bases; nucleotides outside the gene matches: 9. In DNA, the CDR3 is TGTGCCAGCAGCTCCACTAGCGGGAGCCCCGGGGAGACCCAGTACTTC. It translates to CASSSTSGSPGETQYF. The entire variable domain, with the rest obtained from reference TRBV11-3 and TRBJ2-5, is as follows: EAGVVQSPRYKIIEKKQPVAFWCNPISGHNTLYWYLQNLGQGPELLIRYENEEAVDDSQLPKDRFSAERLKGVDSTLKIQPAELGDSAVYLCASSSTSGSPGETQYFGPGTRLLVL.

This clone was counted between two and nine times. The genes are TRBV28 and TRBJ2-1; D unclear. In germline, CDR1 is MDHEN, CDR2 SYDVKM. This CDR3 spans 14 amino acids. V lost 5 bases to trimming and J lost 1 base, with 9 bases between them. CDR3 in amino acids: CASSPGLSYNEQFF. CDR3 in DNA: TGTGCCAGCAGTCCGGGTCTATCCTACAATGAGCAGTTCTTC.

CDR3 protein: CSASTTGLSPEAFF. CDR3 DNA sequence: TGCAGTGCTAGTACTACAGGTCTTTCCCCTGAAGCTTTCTTT. The chain joins TRBV20-1 to TRBJ1-1, with a tentative D call TRBD1 (5 bases). The CDR3 spans 14 residues. Germline CDR1 and CDR2: DFQATT and SNEGSKA (reference sequence). Trimming took off 3 bases at V and 6 bases at J, with 17 bases between the two ends.